Given below is one T cell receptor beta chain in context. Using immunoSEQ multiplex PCR, the repertoire was profiled, and TCRdb retains in-frame clones only, with some absent. The data hold 2,500,000 or so clones, with just over 90% observed a single time. The source of the sample is a study of shared clonotypes between healthy human individuals. V gave up 0 bases and J gave up 2 bases, with 11 bases separating them. CDR3 size: 15 residues. Germline V gives CDR1 SGDLS, CDR2 YYNGEE. Material: naive CD4+ T cells sorted from blood. The subset here: CD45RA+ positively selected. The J gene is TRBJ1-2, the V gene TRBV9, with D possibly matching TRBD1 (5 bases). This sequence was found in a man between 18 and 29 years old in good health. The CDR3 sequence is CASSVGPDTNYGYTF. DNA for the CDR3: TGTGCCAGCAGCGTAGGGCCGGACACGAACTATGGCTACACCTTC.